One sample yielded the 15 T cell receptor beta chains listed below, sequenced in a study of cytomegalovirus exposure and HLA in healthy donors. The PCR used 60 Vbeta and 13 Jbeta primers. Sequenced by immunoSEQ multiplex PCR; TCRdb stores in-frame clones only, minus some. Among 70,000 or so clones listed, 70% to 90% were seen once. Sequencing input: PBMCs. These TCRs come from a woman in her 30s in good health and CMV-seronegative.

V is TRBV20-1 and J is TRBJ1-2; D remains unclear. Germline lookup yields CDR1 DFQATT and CDR2 SNEGSKA (reference sequence). The CDR3 is made up of 11 amino acids. V was clipped by 6 bases and J by 3 bases, with 8 bases between them. As DNA, the CDR3 is TGCAGTGCCAGACGGGACTATGGCTACACCTTC. Its protein product is CSARRDYGYTF.

As DNA, the CDR3 is TGTGCCAGCAGTGAGGGACGGGGGAACTCCTACGAGCAGTACTTC. Protein sequence: CASSEGRGNSYEQYF. This sequence joins TRBV6-1 and TRBJ2-5; tentatively, D is TRBD2 (6 bases). Matching the DNA end better, TRBJ2-7 makes the J call doubtful. The CDR3 runs to 15 residues. The germline V gene has CDR1 MNHNS and CDR2 SASEGT.

The gene calls are TRBV19 and TRBJ2-5, with 9 bases lining up with TRBD2. Germline V gene data show CDR1 as LNHDA and CDR2 as SQIVND (reference sequence). The ends lost 5 bases at V and 5 bases at J; junction bases unmatched: 9. CDR3 size: 15 residues. The chain's CDR3 is CASSAGTSRRETQYF. CDR3 bases: TGTGCCAGTAGTGCCGGGACTAGCAGGCGGGAGACCCAGTACTTC.

The chain combines TRBV4-1 with TRBJ1-4; 10 positions match TRBD1. The CDR3 is made up of 16 amino acids. Per the germline V gene, CDR1 is MGHRA and CDR2 is YSYEKL. V was pared by 2 bases and J by 1 base, with 1 base of the junction left unmatched. The CDR3 nucleotides are TGCGCCAGCAGCCAACGGACAGGGGGAACTAATGAAAAACTGTTTTTT. Residues: CASSQRTGGTNEKLFF.

DNA for the CDR3: TGTGCCAGCTCACTGGATCTTGGTTCCAGGGTTAATGAAAAACTGTTTTTT. Protein: CASSLDLGSRVNEKLFF. The V call is TRBV18, the J call TRBJ1-4, with D possibly TRBD1 on 5 matching bases. Germline CDR1 is KGHSH and CDR2 is LQKENI. This CDR3 is 17 amino acids long. Trimming took 4 bases from V and 4 from J, leaving 19 bases between them.

To note about this clone: One end of the junction varies from germline; a read error may be responsible. V usage is TRBV7-9 and J usage is TRBJ2-7, with D maybe TRBD2 (6 bases). CDR3 length: 15 residues. Per the germline V gene, CDR1 is SEHNR and CDR2 is FQNEAQ (reference sequence). The CDR3 bases are TGTTCCAGCAGCTCGGGACTTTCTAACTCCTACGAGCAGTACTTC. This gives the protein CSSSSGLSNSYEQYF.

This chain uses TRBV19 with TRBJ1-5; D possibly corresponds to TRBD1 (6 bases). CDR3 size: 16 residues. V was cut by 5 bases and J by 7 bases, with 21 bases left in between. CDR1 and CDR2 from the germline V gene are LNHDA and SQIVND (reference sequence). This CDR3 is CASSPRGGGDGQPQHF. DNA of the CDR3: TGTGCCAGTAGTCCTCGCGGGGGGGGCGATGGACAGCCCCAGCATTTT.

This clone was picked up a small number of times. The chain couples TRBV5-4 to TRBJ2-2, with D possibly matching TRBD1 (5 bases). Germline-derived CDR1 and CDR2 are SGHNT and YYREEE (reference sequence). The ends were cut back, 4 bases at V and 0 bases at J, with 10 bases in the middle. The CDR3 has 15 residues. The CDR3 spells CASSQGSSNTGELFF. In DNA form, the CDR3 reads TGTGCCAGCAGCCAGGGTAGTTCGAACACCGGGGAGCTGTTTTTT.

V is TRBV18 and J is TRBJ1-1; 8 bases agree with TRBD1. Germline loops: CDR1 KGHSH, CDR2 LQKENI. The CDR3 extends over 15 amino acids. Germline trimming cut 0 bases from V and 5 bases from J; bases unmatched to any gene: 5. CDR3 residues: CASSPPRQGRTEAFF. The CDR3 bases are TGTGCCAGCTCACCACCCCGACAGGGGAGGACTGAAGCTTTCTTT.

The chain couples TRBV25-1 to TRBJ1-5; D is possibly TRBD1 (5 bases). The germline V gene has CDR1 MGHDK and CDR2 SYGVNS. Trimming stripped 8 bases from V and 7 bases from J, with 15 bases between. The CDR3 runs 13 residues. CDR3 residues: CASSGGVRQPQHF. The CDR3 nucleotides are TGTGCCAGCTCCGGGGGGGTCAGACAGCCCCAGCATTTT.

The CDR3 region has the DNA TGTGCCAGCAGCTTAAGAGGCTACGAGCAGTACTTC. Encoded protein: CASSLRGYEQYF. V usage is TRBV7-8 and J usage is TRBJ2-7, with D unresolved. The CDR3 extends over 12 amino acids. Trimming cost V 2 bases and J 3 bases, with 5 bases left between them. Germline V gene data show CDR1 as SGHVS and CDR2 as FQNEAQ.

This clone has a handful of counts. The chain is built from TRBV7-2 and TRBJ1-1; TRBD1 aligns across 8 bases. The CDR3 consists of 14 residues. Trimming cost V 5 bases and J 6 bases; bases outside gene matches: 8. CDR1 and CDR2 from the germline V gene are SGHTA and FQGNSA. The CDR3 region has the DNA TGTGCCAGCAGCCCCCGGACAGGGTGGGCTGAAGCTTTCTTT. This translates into CASSPRTGWAEAFF.

This chain uses TRBV7-6 with TRBJ2-2; the match to TRBD2 covers 7 bases. V was pared by 0 bases and J by 3 bases, with 4 bases of the junction left unmatched. The CDR3 covers 16 residues. Germline values: CDR1 SGHVS, CDR2 FNYEAQ. CDR3 nucleotide sequence: TGTGCCAGCAGCTTAGCTGTAGGGAGGGACACCGGGGAGCTGTTTTTT. Translation gives CASSLAVGRDTGELFF. The whole variable domain, filled in from reference TRBV7-6 and TRBJ2-2, reads GAGVSQSPRYKVTKRGQDVALRCDPISGHVSLYWYRQALGQGPEFLTYFNYEAQQDKSGLPNDRFSAERPEGSISTLTIQRTEQRDSAMYRCASSLAVGRDTGELFFGEGSRLTVL.

This chain's CDR3 is CASSLTGGSLNTEAFF. CDR3 in DNA: TGTGCCAGCAGCTTGACAGGGGGCAGTCTGAACACTGAAGCTTTCTTT. The rearrangement joins TRBV7-9 to TRBJ1-1, with 10 bases fitting TRBD1. This CDR3 region has 16 residues. CDR1 is SEHNR, CDR2 FQNEAQ, per germline (reference sequence). Trimming at V came to 3 bases and at J to 0 bases, leaving 4 bases not matched to a gene.

This clone was observed a few times. The chain joins TRBV28 to TRBJ1-6; tentatively, D is TRBD1 (6 bases). The CDR3 consists of 16 residues. Per germline, CDR1 MDHEN and CDR2 SYDVKM. V shed 8 bases and J shed 7 bases, with 21 bases lying between them. The CDR3 DNA is TGTGCCAGCCGTGTGGGGGGCGGGGGAACCAATTCACCCCTCCACTTT. Its protein product is CASRVGGGGTNSPLHF.